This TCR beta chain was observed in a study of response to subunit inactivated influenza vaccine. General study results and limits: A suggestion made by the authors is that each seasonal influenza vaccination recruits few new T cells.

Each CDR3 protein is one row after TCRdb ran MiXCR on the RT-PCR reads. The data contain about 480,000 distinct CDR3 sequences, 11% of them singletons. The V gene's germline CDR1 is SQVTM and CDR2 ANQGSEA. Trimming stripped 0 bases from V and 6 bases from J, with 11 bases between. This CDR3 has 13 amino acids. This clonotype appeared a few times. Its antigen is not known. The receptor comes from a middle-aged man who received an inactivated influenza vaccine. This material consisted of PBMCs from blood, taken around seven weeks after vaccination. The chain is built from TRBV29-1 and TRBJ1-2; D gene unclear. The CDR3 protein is CSVEDLGIHGYTF. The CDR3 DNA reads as TGCAGCGTTGAAGATCTTGGTATCCATGGCTACACCTTC. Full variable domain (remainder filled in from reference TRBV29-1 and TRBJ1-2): SAVISQKPSRDICQRGTSLTIQCQVDSQVTMMFWYRQQPGQSLTLIATANQGSEATYESGFVIDKFPISRPNLTFSTLTVSNMSPEDSSIYLCSVEDLGIHGYTFGSGTRLTVV.